Listed below are T cell receptor beta chains from one sample, sequenced in a study of shared clonotypes between healthy human individuals. Only in-frame clones appear in the TCRdb table, and some are missing; sequencing was by immunoSEQ multiplex PCR. The data contain fewer than 850,000 clones, about 90% of them seen just once; the ten biggest clones take up 30% to 40%. The sequenced sample consisted of memory CD8+ T cells from PBMCs. These receptors all stem from a man between 18 and 29 years old in good health. Some clones in this sample may be carry-over from other donors' samples. Both conserved end residues are part of each CDR3. Fields, in order: D gene, clone size, V gene, J gene, CDR3 protein, CDR3 DNA. D genes are given only for firm matches. The size of a clone is reported for some rows only, either as once, few or many, or as a class for expanded clones.

d_gene: NA; abundance: NA; v_gene: TRBV21-1; j_gene: TRBJ1-2; CDR3aa: CASSKGGGKPSTYGYTF; CDR3nt: TGTGCCAGCAGCAAAGGGGGAGGTAAACCCTCTACCTATGGCTACACCTTC
d_gene: NA; abundance: NA; v_gene: TRBV5-6; j_gene: TRBJ2-5; CDR3aa: CASSSDYEETQYF; CDR3nt: TGTGCCAGCAGCTCGGACTATGAAGAGACCCAGTACTTC
d_gene: TRBD1; abundance: NA; v_gene: TRBV9; j_gene: TRBJ2-2; CDR3aa: CASSARTGDIAGELFF; CDR3nt: TGTGCCAGCAGCGCCCGGACAGGGGATATCGCCGGGGAGCTGTTTTTT
d_gene: NA; abundance: NA; v_gene: TRBV7-9; j_gene: TRBJ1-5; CDR3aa: CASSLASGGNQPQHF; CDR3nt: TGTGCCAGCAGCTTAGCCTCGGGAGGCAATCAGCCCCAGCATTTT
d_gene: NA; abundance: NA; v_gene: TRBV5-4; j_gene: TRBJ2-7; CDR3aa: CASGRDLGSAAYEQYF; CDR3nt: TGTGCCAGCGGGCGGGACCTTGGGTCCGCGGCCTACGAGCAGTACTTC
d_gene: TRBD1; abundance: NA; v_gene: TRBV11-3; j_gene: TRBJ2-2; CDR3aa: CASSSRDRGLTGELFF; CDR3nt: TGTGCCAGCAGCTCCCGGGACAGGGGGCTAACCGGGGAGCTGTTTTTT
d_gene: NA; abundance: many; v_gene: TRBV6-5; j_gene: TRBJ2-1; CDR3aa: CASSYAGNEQFF; CDR3nt: TGTGCCAGCAGTTACGCGGGTAATGAGCAGTTCTTC
d_gene: NA; abundance: NA; v_gene: TRBV27; j_gene: TRBJ1-2; CDR3aa: CASSLPGFGYTF; CDR3nt: TGTGCCAGCAGTTTACCAGGGTTTGGCTACACCTTC
d_gene: TRBD2; abundance: NA; v_gene: TRBV9; j_gene: TRBJ2-1; CDR3aa: CASSVVTSGYNEQFF; CDR3nt: TGTGCCAGCAGCGTCGTTACTAGCGGATACAATGAGCAGTTCTTC
d_gene: TRBD1; abundance: few; v_gene: TRBV9; j_gene: TRBJ1-1; CDR3aa: CASSVVTGGTEAFF; CDR3nt: TGTGCCAGCAGCGTAGTAACAGGGGGTACTGAAGCTTTCTTT
d_gene: NA; abundance: NA; v_gene: TRBV9; j_gene: TRBJ2-7; CDR3aa: CASSVGEMRGAEQYF; CDR3nt: TGTGCCAGCAGCGTAGGGGAGATGAGAGGGGCCGAGCAGTACTTC
d_gene: NA; abundance: NA; v_gene: TRBV6-5; j_gene: TRBJ1-1; CDR3aa: CASSYSEGQNTEAFF; CDR3nt: TGTGCCAGCAGTTACTCGGAGGGGCAGAACACTGAAGCTTTCTTT
d_gene: NA; abundance: NA; v_gene: TRBV27; j_gene: TRBJ1-1; CDR3aa: CASSLIGLGAEAFF; CDR3nt: TGTGCCAGCAGTTTGATCGGGCTTGGGGCTGAAGCTTTCTTT
d_gene: NA; abundance: NA; v_gene: TRBV29-1; j_gene: TRBJ2-7; CDR3aa: CSVEDQWGNRPYEQYF; CDR3nt: TGCAGCGTTGAAGATCAGTGGGGGAATAGACCCTACGAGCAGTACTTC
d_gene: TRBD2; abundance: NA; v_gene: TRBV11-1; j_gene: TRBJ2-1; CDR3aa: CASSLASGSYNEQFF; CDR3nt: TGTGCCAGCAGCTTAGCTAGCGGGAGCTACAATGAGCAGTTCTTC
d_gene: NA; abundance: NA; v_gene: TRBV5-5; j_gene: TRBJ2-7; CDR3aa: CASSSFRESPNEQYF; CDR3nt: TGTGCCAGCAGCTCTTTCCGGGAGAGTCCCAACGAGCAGTACTTC
d_gene: NA; abundance: NA; v_gene: TRBV19; j_gene: TRBJ2-7; CDR3aa: CASSSPNQGTYEQYF; CDR3nt: TGTGCCAGTAGTTCCCCGAATCAGGGGACCTACGAGCAGTACTTC
d_gene: NA; abundance: NA; v_gene: TRBV7-9; j_gene: TRBJ2-1; CDR3aa: CAWPVLGGYNEQFF; CDR3nt: TGTGCCTGGCCCGTCTTGGGCGGATACAATGAGCAGTTCTTC
d_gene: TRBD2; abundance: once; v_gene: TRBV10-1; j_gene: TRBJ2-3; CDR3aa: CASSDTSEGTRGLRNTQYF; CDR3nt: TGCGCCAGCAGTGATACCTCCGAGGGGACTAGGGGACTCAGGAATACGCAGTATTTT
d_gene: NA; abundance: NA; v_gene: TRBV18; j_gene: TRBJ2-7; CDR3aa: CASSPRLVPEEQYF; CDR3nt: TGTGCCAGCTCACCAAGACTAGTCCCGGAAGAGCAGTACTTC
d_gene: NA; abundance: NA; v_gene: TRBV7-2; j_gene: TRBJ2-7; CDR3aa: CASSPRGGWEQYF; CDR3nt: TGTGCCAGCAGCCCGAGAGGGGGGTGGGAGCAGTACTTC
d_gene: NA; abundance: NA; v_gene: TRBV11-2; j_gene: TRBJ2-1; CDR3aa: CASSFRGHDEQFF; CDR3nt: TGTGCCAGCAGCTTCCGGGGGCACGATGAGCAGTTCTTC
d_gene: TRBD2; abundance: NA; v_gene: TRBV27; j_gene: TRBJ2-3; CDR3aa: CASSLGTRSTQYF; CDR3nt: TGTGCCAGCAGTCTCGGGACTAGGTCTACGCAGTATTTT
d_gene: NA; abundance: NA; v_gene: TRBV7-9; j_gene: TRBJ1-2; CDR3aa: CASSLDVLRLGYTF; CDR3nt: TGTGCCAGCAGCTTAGACGTTTTACGCCTCGGCTACACCTTC
d_gene: TRBD1; abundance: NA; v_gene: TRBV7-9; j_gene: TRBJ1-2; CDR3aa: CASSLGWTGGAFGYTF; CDR3nt: TGTGCCAGCAGCTTAGGATGGACAGGAGGGGCCTTTGGCTACACCTTC
d_gene: NA; abundance: NA; v_gene: TRBV19; j_gene: TRBJ2-5; CDR3aa: CASSIGSTDQETQYF; CDR3nt: TGTGCCAGTAGTATAGGTTCGACGGACCAAGAGACCCAGTACTTC
d_gene: NA; abundance: NA; v_gene: TRBV7-9; j_gene: TRBJ2-7; CDR3aa: CASGGGPSYEQYF; CDR3nt: TGTGCCAGCGGGGGTGGCCCTTCCTACGAGCAGTACTTC
d_gene: NA; abundance: NA; v_gene: TRBV28; j_gene: TRBJ1-2; CDR3aa: CASSRDDPNYGYTF; CDR3nt: TGTGCCAGCAGTCGGGATGATCCTAACTATGGCTACACCTTC
d_gene: NA; abundance: NA; v_gene: TRBV13; j_gene: TRBJ2-5; CDR3aa: CASSSQGKTQYF; CDR3nt: TGTGCCAGCAGCTCACAAGGGAAGACCCAGTACTTC
d_gene: TRBD1; abundance: NA; v_gene: TRBV5-6; j_gene: TRBJ1-2; CDR3aa: CASSTGQGATF; CDR3nt: TGTGCCAGCAGCACGGGACAGGGTGCCACCTTC
d_gene: TRBD1; abundance: NA; v_gene: TRBV28; j_gene: TRBJ2-1; CDR3aa: CASSPRTGAGNGKPYNEQFF; CDR3nt: TGTGCCAGCAGTCCTCGGACAGGGGCAGGTAACGGGAAGCCCTACAATGAGCAGTTCTTC
d_gene: NA; abundance: once; v_gene: TRBV27; j_gene: TRBJ2-2; CDR3aa: CASTSGGELFF; CDR3nt: TGTGCCAGCACTTCGGGGGGGGAGCTGTTTTTT
d_gene: TRBD1; abundance: NA; v_gene: TRBV27; j_gene: TRBJ2-1; CDR3aa: CASSSRTGAPADEQFF; CDR3nt: TGTGCCAGCAGTTCTCGGACAGGGGCTCCAGCCGATGAGCAGTTCTTC
d_gene: NA; abundance: NA; v_gene: TRBV27; j_gene: TRBJ2-7; CDR3aa: CASSLSASYEQYF; CDR3nt: TGTGCCAGCAGTTTATCGGCCAGTTACGAGCAGTACTTC
d_gene: TRBD1; abundance: NA; v_gene: TRBV5-6; j_gene: TRBJ2-4; CDR3aa: CASSLTWQGVRNIQYF; CDR3nt: TGTGCCAGCAGCTTGACTTGGCAGGGGGTCAGAAACATTCAGTACTTC
d_gene: NA; abundance: NA; v_gene: TRBV6-6; j_gene: TRBJ2-1; CDR3aa: CASRTRGSPSYNEQFF; CDR3nt: TGTGCCAGCAGAACCCGAGGCTCGCCCTCCTACAATGAGCAGTTCTTC
d_gene: NA; abundance: NA; v_gene: TRBV27; j_gene: TRBJ2-1; CDR3aa: CASSPGSSYNEQFF; CDR3nt: TGTGCCAGCAGTCCCGGCTCTTCCTACAATGAGCAGTTCTTC
d_gene: NA; abundance: NA; v_gene: TRBV30; j_gene: TRBJ1-2; CDR3aa: CAWQGPEGYGYTF; CDR3nt: TGTGCCTGGCAAGGACCCGAGGGCTATGGCTACACCTTC
d_gene: NA; abundance: NA; v_gene: TRBV29-1; j_gene: TRBJ2-7; CDR3aa: CSVLSPSYEQYF; CDR3nt: TGCAGCGTTCTGAGCCCCTCCTACGAGCAGTACTTC
d_gene: TRBD1; abundance: NA; v_gene: TRBV7-9; j_gene: TRBJ1-2; CDR3aa: CASATNWDRVDYGYTF; CDR3nt: TGTGCCAGCGCCACAAATTGGGACAGGGTCGACTATGGCTACACCTTC
d_gene: TRBD1; abundance: NA; v_gene: TRBV19; j_gene: TRBJ2-5; CDR3aa: CASSMGQNWETQYF; CDR3nt: TGTGCCAGTAGTATGGGACAGAATTGGGAGACCCAGTACTTC
d_gene: TRBD2; abundance: NA; v_gene: TRBV19; j_gene: TRBJ2-2; CDR3aa: CASSILAGAPGELFF; CDR3nt: TGTGCCAGTAGTATCCTAGCGGGAGCCCCCGGGGAGCTGTTTTTT
d_gene: NA; abundance: NA; v_gene: TRBV27; j_gene: TRBJ1-2; CDR3aa: CASSLSPLYGYTF; CDR3nt: TGTGCCAGCAGTTTATCACCGCTCTATGGCTACACCTTC
d_gene: TRBD2; abundance: NA; v_gene: TRBV28; j_gene: TRBJ2-3; CDR3aa: CASSFLAARADTQYF; CDR3nt: TGTGCCAGCAGTTTTCTAGCGGCCAGGGCAGATACGCAGTATTTT
d_gene: NA; abundance: NA; v_gene: TRBV27; j_gene: TRBJ1-2; CDR3aa: CASSPTGRGYGYTF; CDR3nt: TGTGCCAGCAGTCCCACAGGGAGGGGTTACGGCTACACCTTC
d_gene: TRBD1; abundance: NA; v_gene: TRBV5-8; j_gene: TRBJ2-1; CDR3aa: CASSLTGTGAEQFF; CDR3nt: TGTGCCAGCAGCCTGACAGGGACCGGTGCCGAGCAGTTCTTC
d_gene: NA; abundance: NA; v_gene: TRBV7-9; j_gene: TRBJ2-5; CDR3aa: CASSSRQSGEETQYF; CDR3nt: TGTGCCAGCAGCTCCCGACAGAGTGGGGAAGAGACCCAGTACTTC
d_gene: NA; abundance: NA; v_gene: TRBV18; j_gene: TRBJ2-5; CDR3aa: CASSPRPKETQYF; CDR3nt: TGTGCCAGCTCACCCCGACCTAAAGAGACCCAGTACTTC
d_gene: NA; abundance: NA; v_gene: TRBV5-1; j_gene: TRBJ2-7; CDR3aa: CASSLAAGGFYEQYF; CDR3nt: TGCGCCAGCAGCTTGGCGGCAGGGGGGTTCTACGAGCAGTACTTC
d_gene: NA; abundance: NA; v_gene: TRBV28; j_gene: TRBJ2-3; CDR3aa: CASSPRLADTQYF; CDR3nt: TGTGCCAGCAGTCCCCGACTAGCAGATACGCAGTATTTT
d_gene: NA; abundance: NA; v_gene: TRBV27; j_gene: TRBJ1-1; CDR3aa: CASSPLIGTEAFF; CDR3nt: TGTGCCAGCAGTCCACTCATAGGGACTGAAGCTTTCTTT
d_gene: TRBD2; abundance: NA; v_gene: TRBV19; j_gene: TRBJ2-7; CDR3aa: CASSGLAGRGTYEQYF; CDR3nt: TGTGCCAGTAGCGGACTAGCGGGCAGGGGAACCTACGAGCAGTACTTC
d_gene: NA; abundance: NA; v_gene: TRBV27; j_gene: TRBJ1-1; CDR3aa: CASSNRIMNTEAFF; CDR3nt: TGTGCCAGCAGTAACAGGATCATGAACACTGAAGCTTTCTTT
d_gene: NA; abundance: NA; v_gene: TRBV9; j_gene: TRBJ2-1; CDR3aa: CASSVEGTGKSYNEQFF; CDR3nt: TGTGCCAGCAGCGTAGAAGGGACGGGTAAGTCCTACAATGAGCAGTTCTTC
d_gene: TRBD1; abundance: many; v_gene: TRBV19; j_gene: TRBJ2-6; CDR3aa: CASSPRDSSGANVLTF; CDR3nt: TGTGCCAGTAGTCCCCGGGACAGCTCTGGGGCCAACGTCCTGACTTTC